This entry lists 10 T cell receptor beta chains sequenced from one sample in a study of response to subunit inactivated influenza vaccine listed by TCRdb under 2018. Receptor amplification or capture employed RT-PCR. The run used an Illumina HiSeq 2500. In-frame beta chains were kept once TCRdb had trimmed the public reads at Q25 with fastp and called clones with MiXCR. Each CDR3 protein appears once, grouped with its most common genes and DNA. The sample includes approximately 730,000 distinct CDR3 sequences, with about 15% observed a single time. The ten largest clones capture 5.5% to 8% of the sample. Source: PBMCs from blood, taken less than 15 days before vaccination. The source of these receptors is a man between 45 and 60 years old who received an inactivated influenza vaccine. Donor details come from another sample of the same person, matched by shared clones.

This rearrangement joins TRBV19 to TRBJ2-1, with TRBD1 matching over 7 bases. This CDR3 spans 15 amino acids. Germline CDR1 reads LNHDA; CDR2 reads SQIVND (reference sequence). V lost 2 bases to trimming and J lost 4 bases; unmatched junction nucleotides: 5. In DNA, the CDR3 is TGTGCCAGTAGTATAATGGGACAGAGTTACAATGAGCAGTTCTTC. Residues: CASSIMGQSYNEQFF. Filled out from reference TRBV19 and TRBJ2-1, the complete variable domain reads DGGITQSPKYLFRKEGQNVTLSCEQNLNHDAMYWYRQDPGQGLRLIYYSQIVNDFQKGDIAEGYSVSREKKESFPLTVTSAQKNPTAFYLCASSIMGQSYNEQFFGPGTRLTVL.

The rearrangement joins TRBV10-2 to TRBJ2-1, with D perhaps TRBD2 (6 bases). The CDR3 is 15 amino acids. V dropped 5 bases and J dropped 3 bases, with 14 bases sitting between them. From germline, CDR1 is WSHSY and CDR2 SAAADI. The CDR3 reads CASSRFLALYNEQFF. The CDR3 DNA sequence: TGCGCCAGCAGTAGATTTCTAGCGCTCTACAATGAGCAGTTCTTC.

This clonotype showed up many times. The V call is TRBV7-2, the J call TRBJ2-1, with D hard to call. In germline, CDR1 is SGHTA, CDR2 FQGNSA. This CDR3 region has 11 residues. V was clipped by 1 base and J by 11 bases, with 6 bases between them. In nucleotides, the CDR3 is TGTGCCAGCAGCTTAGGCGACAAGCAGTTCTTC. Translated: CASSLGDKQFF.

This chain links TRBV15 with TRBJ2-1; TRBD2 matches 10 bases. After removal of 4 bases from V and 7 bases from J, the junction contained 13 bases not matched to a gene. Germline V gene data show CDR1 as LNHNV and CDR2 as YYDKDF (reference sequence). The length of the CDR3 is 17 residues. The CDR3 DNA is TGTGCCACCAGCACCCCAAAGGAGCGGGGGGGCCGTAATGAGCAGTTCTTC. This translates into CATSTPKERGGRNEQFF.

This clonotype came up a few times. J is TRBJ2-7 and V is TRBV7-2, with D uncertain. The CDR3 consists of 16 residues. Per germline, CDR1 SGHTA and CDR2 FQGNSA. V dropped 2 bases and J dropped 2 bases, with 16 bases sitting between them. CDR3 DNA sequence: TGTGCCAGCAGCTTACTCCTGGCCCGAATCCCCTACGAGCAGTACTTC. Translated: CASSLLLARIPYEQYF.

This clonotype was found many times. V usage is TRBV15 and J usage is TRBJ1-5; D unresolved. This CDR3 has 17 amino acids. The germline CDR1 and CDR2 sequences are LNHNV and YYDKDF (reference sequence). Trimming left V 5 bases short and J 4 bases short, with 21 bases between. The CDR3 DNA reads as TGTGCCACCAGCTACGGCAGGAACCACGGTCGGAATCAGCCCCAGCATTTT. This sequence encodes CATSYGRNHGRNQPQHF.

The J gene is TRBJ2-1, the V gene TRBV4-3; no firm D call. Germline V gene sequence: CDR1 LGHNA, CDR2 YSLEER. V gave up 1 base and J gave up 8 bases, with 3 bases separating them. The CDR3 contains 11 residues. CDR3 in DNA: TGCGCCAGCAGCCAAGCTGATGAGCAGTTCTTC. This encodes CASSQADEQFF.

V and J are TRBV10-3 and TRBJ2-7; no reliable D call. The germline V gene has CDR1 ENHRY and CDR2 SYGVKD. V lost 10 bases, J lost 6 bases, and 13 bases lay in between. This CDR3 contains 11 residues. CDR3 coding DNA: TGTGCCACCACGGACCTGCGCGAGCAGTACTTC. Protein product: CATTDLREQYF.

This clonotype was picked up a small number of times. The rearrangement links TRBV9 to TRBJ2-5, with TRBD1 identical over 8 bases. J lost 4 bases, V lost 0 bases, and 2 bases had no gene match. CDR1 SGDLS and CDR2 YYNGEE come from the germline V gene. The CDR3 covers 14 residues. The CDR3 here is CASSVETGVETQYF. CDR3 bases: TGTGCCAGCAGCGTAGAGACAGGGGTAGAGACCCAGTACTTC. The whole variable domain, filled in from reference TRBV9 and TRBJ2-5, reads DSGVTQTPKHLITATGQRVTLRCSPRSGDLSVYWYQQSLDQGLQFLIQYYNGEERAKGNILERFSAQQFPDLHSELNLSSLELGDSALYFCASSVETGVETQYFGPGTRLLVL.

The chain employs TRBV6-1 and TRBJ2-6; a weak D match, TRBD2 (7 bases). CDR3 length equals 16 residues. The germline V gene encodes CDR1 MNHNS and CDR2 SASEGT. Trimming took 0 bases from V and 3 from J, leaving 9 bases between them. In DNA, the CDR3 is TGTGCCAGCAGTGAAGCGGGAGGGGGTGGGGCCAACGTCCTGACTTTC. It encodes CASSEAGGGGANVLTF.